This T cell receptor beta chain appears in the sequencing data of a study of cytomegalovirus exposure and HLA in healthy donors. Study-wide points: Reports state that TCR beta sequences accurately predicted most subjects' HLA-A and HLA-B alleles.

Notes on this clone: Its specificity is unknown.

CDR1 and CDR2 from the germline V gene are LNHDA and SQIVND (reference sequence). Trimming took 5 bases from V and 0 from J, leaving 10 bases between them. This CDR3 comprises 14 residues. This PCR relied on a set of 60 Vbeta primers and 13 Jbeta primers. In the original workflow: A follow-up analysis tallied 60 million to 85 million unique TCR beta chains, roughly 11 million shared. Some clones are missing from TCRdb's copy, which holds only in-frame ones; the method was immunoSEQ multiplex PCR. The V and J calls and clone size were taken over from that table, and D and trimming were inferred from the DNA. The repertoire holds roughly 120,000 clones, with around 68% as singletons.

The chain is built from TRBV19 and TRBJ1-1; tentative D call: TRBD1 (5 bases). Sequenced material: PBMCs. This receptor was identified in a woman between 50 and 59 years old in good health and CMV-seropositive. The CDR3 bases are TGTGCCAGTAGTGGCAGGGAACTGAACACTGAAGCTTTCTTT. It is translated as CASSGRELNTEAFF.